This T cell receptor (beta chain) was found in a study of CD8+CD57+ T cells in acquired aplastic anemia. Study-wide context: Average DNA yield from sorted CD4+ and CD8+ cells was approximately 3 ug.

Both TCR beta VDJ combination and CDR3 sequence profiling were carried out. Genomic DNA was the template for this profiling. TCRdb re-analysed the reads in MiXCR, keeping a single row per CDR3 protein. The repertoire consists of roughly 220,000 distinct CDR3 sequences, with less than 75% occurring once and the leading ten covering about 60%. All patients picked for sequencing had shown, by flow cytometry, an expansion of CD8+CD57+ cells. Study observations and caveats: The CD8+ Simpson's diversity of patients and controls was not significantly different. Nearly 30 was the count of CD8+ CDR3 sequences that patients shared with controls.

This CDR3 is built from 14 residues. Germline V gives CDR1 SQVTM, CDR2 ANQGSEA. V was pared by 7 bases and J by 6 bases, with 9 bases of the junction left unmatched. Note on this clonotype: Antigen unknown.

The chain recombines TRBV29-1 with TRBJ2-3; 11 nucleotides line up with TRBD1. Material: sorted CD4+, CD8+, or CD8+CD57+ T cells (not recorded which) from PBMCs. This clonotype originated in a human donor with aplastic anemia. In DNA form, the CDR3 reads TGCAGCGGGGGACAGGGGGTCGCTCCCGATACGCAGTATTTT. Amino acids: CSGGQGVAPDTQYF.